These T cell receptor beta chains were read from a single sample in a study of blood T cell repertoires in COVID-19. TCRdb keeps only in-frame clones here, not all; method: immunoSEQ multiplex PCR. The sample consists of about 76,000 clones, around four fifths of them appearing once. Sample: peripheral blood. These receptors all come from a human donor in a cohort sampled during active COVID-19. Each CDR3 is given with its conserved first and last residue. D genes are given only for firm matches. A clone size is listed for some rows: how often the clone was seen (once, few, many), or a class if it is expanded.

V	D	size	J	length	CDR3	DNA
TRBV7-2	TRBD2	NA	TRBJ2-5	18	CASSLVPGLAGGQETQYF	TGTGCCAGCAGCTTAGTCCCGGGACTAGCGGGGGGCCAAGAGACCCAGTACTTC
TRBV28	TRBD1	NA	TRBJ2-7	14	CASSDGQGIYEQYF	TGTGCCAGCAGTGACGGACAGGGAATTTACGAGCAGTACTTC
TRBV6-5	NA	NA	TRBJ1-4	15	CASSRQDATNEKLFF	TGTGCCAGCAGTCGACAGGATGCAACTAATGAAAAACTGTTTTTT
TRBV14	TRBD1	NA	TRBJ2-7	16	CASSPGTGGSSYEQYF	TGTGCCAGCAGCCCCGGGACAGGGGGCTCCTCCTACGAGCAGTACTTC
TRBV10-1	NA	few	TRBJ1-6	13	CASSARVNSPLHF	TGCGCCAGCAGTGCCCGTGTTAATTCACCCCTCCACTTT
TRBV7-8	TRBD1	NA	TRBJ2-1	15	CASSSDRGTYNEQFF	TGTGCCAGCAGCTCCGACAGGGGAACCTACAATGAGCAGTTCTTC
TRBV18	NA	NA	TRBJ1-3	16	CASSPSTGSSGNTIYF	TGTGCCAGCTCACCTTCGACAGGTTCCTCTGGAAACACCATATATTTT
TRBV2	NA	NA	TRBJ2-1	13	CASSDRGGGEQFF	TGTGCCAGCAGTGATAGGGGGGGTGGTGAGCAGTTCTTC
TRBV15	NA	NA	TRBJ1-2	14	CATSRDSGYAGYTF	TGTGCCACCAGCAGAGACTCAGGGTACGCTGGCTACACCTTC
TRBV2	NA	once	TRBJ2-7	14	CVSSGGLRGYEQYF	TGTGTCAGCAGTGGGGGACTCAGAGGCTACGAGCAGTACTTC
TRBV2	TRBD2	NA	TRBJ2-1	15	CASRSGLAGWNEQFF	TGTGCCAGCAGATCGGGACTAGCGGGGTGGAATGAGCAGTTCTTC
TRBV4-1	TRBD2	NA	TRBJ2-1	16	CASSQDRTSGRNEQFF	TGCGCCAGCAGCCAAGATAGGACTAGCGGGCGCAATGAGCAGTTCTTC
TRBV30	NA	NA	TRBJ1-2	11	CAWVRGLGYTF	TGTGCCTGGGTCAGAGGCTTAGGCTACACCTTC
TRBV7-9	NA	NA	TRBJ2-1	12	CASRSGGGEQFF	TGTGCCAGCAGGTCCGGGGGTGGTGAGCAGTTCTTC
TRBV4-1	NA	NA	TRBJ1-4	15	CASSQEPGSNEKLFF	TGCGCCAGCAGCCAAGAACCCGGGAGTAATGAAAAACTGTTTTTT
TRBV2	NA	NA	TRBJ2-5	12	CASRGRGETQYF	TGTGCCAGCAGGGGGAGAGGGGAGACCCAGTACTTC
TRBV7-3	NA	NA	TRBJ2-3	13	CASSLGREDVRYF	TGTGCCAGCAGCTTGGGCAGGGAGGACGTGCGGTATTTT